A selection of T cell receptor beta chains follows, all from one sample in a study of CD8+ T cells in alopecia areata. Only in-frame clones appear in the TCRdb table, and some are missing; sequencing was by immunoSEQ multiplex PCR. The table records 120,000 or so clones, about 46% of them present only once. The sample taken for sequencing was NKG2D-low CD8+ T cells sorted from blood. The receptors were sampled from a human donor with alopecia areata. The CDR3 runs from the conserved cysteine through the conserved F or W. A D gene is named only where the DNA matches it firmly. The size entry is marked missing in some rows and otherwise reads once, few, many or a size class.

TRBJ2-5	.	TRBV4-3	.	TGCGCCAGCAGCCAAGACAGGGCTGGGCAAGAGACCCAGTACTTC	CASSQDRAGQETQYF
TRBJ2-1	few	TRBV2	.	TGTGCCAGCAGCCCCCGTTTGGGCCCCGAGCAGTTCTTC	CASSPRLGPEQFF
TRBJ2-7	few	TRBV29-1	TRBD2	TGCAGCGTTGAGGCTAGCGGGACCTACGAGCAGTACTTC	CSVEASGTYEQYF
TRBJ2-1	.	TRBV30	.	TGTGCCTGGAGTCTTGCTAGCTTAAGTGAGCAGTTCTTC	CAWSLASLSEQFF
TRBJ2-3	.	TRBV6-6	.	TGTGCCAGCAGTTACTCGGAGCCCACAGATACGCAGTATTTT	CASSYSEPTDTQYF
TRBJ1-5	.	TRBV7-9	.	TGTGCCAGCAGCCAATCATCGGACAGTGATCAGCCCCAGCATTTT	CASSQSSDSDQPQHF
TRBJ2-6	.	TRBV5-1	.	TGCGCCAGCAGCCCTGGGGATAGCTCTGGGGCCAACGTCCTGACTTTC	CASSPGDSSGANVLTF
TRBJ2-5	.	TRBV29-1	.	TGCAGCACGGTAGGGGAACTCCAAGAGACCCAGTACTTC	CSTVGELQETQYF
TRBJ2-7	.	TRBV29-1	TRBD1	TGCAGCGTTGAGGACAGGACCTACGAGCAGTACTTC	CSVEDRTYEQYF
TRBJ2-7	.	TRBV29-1	.	TGCAGCGTTGCGAAAGGTAACTCCTACGAGCAGTACTTC	CSVAKGNSYEQYF
TRBJ2-1	.	TRBV27	.	TGTGCCAGTACCAAAGGGGTTAGCTCCTACAATGAGCAGTTCTTC	CASTKGVSSYNEQFF
TRBJ2-5	few	TRBV27	.	TGTGCCAGCAGTTTACGGGCTCAAGAGACCCAGTACTTC	CASSLRAQETQYF
TRBJ2-4	.	TRBV9	.	TGTGCCAGCCAGGGGGCCAAAAACATTCAGTACTTC	CASQGAKNIQYF
TRBJ1-5	.	TRBV27	.	TGTGCCAGCAGGAGGGGATTTGGCAATCAGCCCCAGCATTTT	CASRRGFGNQPQHF
TRBJ2-1	few	TRBV5-1	.	TGCGCCAGCAGCTCGGAGGGGAAGCCCAATGAGCAGTTCTTC	CASSSEGKPNEQFF
TRBJ2-6	.	TRBV29-1	.	TGCAGCGTTGTCGACAGTATCTCTGGGGCCAACGTCCTGACTTTC	CSVVDSISGANVLTF
TRBJ1-1	few	TRBV29-1	.	TGCAGCGTTGAAGCGGGGGAAGGTGAAGCTTTCTTT	CSVEAGEGEAFF
TRBJ1-4	few	TRBV28	.	TGTGCCAGCGGGCTGCACACCAGCACACATCTGCAGGGGCGTCGTGAAAAACTGTTTTTT	CASGLHTSTHLQGRREKLFF
TRBJ2-3	.	TRBV11-2	.	TGTGCCAGCAGCCCGGGCCCTACGCAGTATTTT	CASSPGPTQYF
TRBJ2-2	few	TRBV29-1	TRBD1	TGCAGCGTTTACGGGACAGGGGTTACCGGGGAGCTGTTTTTT	CSVYGTGVTGELFF
TRBJ2-3	few	TRBV29-1	.	TGCAGCGCCAGACGAGATACGCAGTATTTT	CSARRDTQYF
TRBJ2-5	.	TRBV14	.	TGTGCCAGCAGCCAAGGAATTGGGGACCTGTACCAAGAGACCCAGTACTTC	CASSQGIGDLYQETQYF
TRBJ2-4	few	TRBV29-1	TRBD1	TGCAGCGTTGGTCTCCCGACAGGGGAAAGTCGCATTCAGTACTTC	CSVGLPTGESRIQYF
TRBJ1-5	once	TRBV29-1	.	TGCAGCGTTGCTTGGGATAGCAATCAGCCCCAGCATTTT	CSVAWDSNQPQHF
TRBJ1-2	once	TRBV29-1	.	TGCAGCGTTGTAGAGGGTGATGGTGGCTACACCTTC	CSVVEGDGGYTF
TRBJ2-6	.	TRBV29-1	TRBD1	TGCAGCGTTGAGACAGGGACCGGGGCCAACGTCCTGACTTTC	CSVETGTGANVLTF
TRBJ2-7	few	TRBV2	.	TGTGCCAGCAAGGAGGGTGCCCCCTACGAGCAGTACTTC	CASKEGAPYEQYF
TRBJ1-1	.	TRBV6-5	.	TGTGCCAGCAGTTACTCGAAAGTTCAGAACACTGAAGCTTTCTTT	CASSYSKVQNTEAFF
TRBJ2-3	.	TRBV5-1	TRBD2	TGCGCCAGCAGGGGACTAGCGGGATCAGATACGCAGTATTTT	CASRGLAGSDTQYF
TRBJ2-7	few	TRBV7-9	.	TGTGCCAGCAGCTCCCTATCCACCGATCACCCCTACGAGCAGTACTTC	CASSSLSTDHPYEQYF
TRBJ2-7	few	TRBV7-9	.	TGTGCCAGCAGCTCCTACGGAGTATCGGGCGAGCAGTACTTC	CASSSYGVSGEQYF
TRBJ2-6	.	TRBV6-5	.	TGTGCCAGCAGTTATACAGGGGGGGCCAACGTCCTGACTTTC	CASSYTGGANVLTF
TRBJ1-2	.	TRBV29-1	TRBD1	TGCAGCGTTGGGCCGACGGGACAGGGGGCCCTCTATGGCTACACCTTC	CSVGPTGQGALYGYTF
TRBJ2-4	.	TRBV29-1	.	TGCAGCGTTGAAATCCAGGGGACAAACATTCAGTACTTC	CSVEIQGTNIQYF
TRBJ1-5	few	TRBV2	.	TGTGCCAGCAGTGATTCACACCAGCCCCAGCATTTT	CASSDSHQPQHF
TRBJ1-2	.	TRBV30	.	TGTGCCTGGACTCCCGGACACATTAACTATGGCTACACCTTC	CAWTPGHINYGYTF
TRBJ2-5	few	TRBV5-6	.	TGTGCCAGCAGCTCTTCAGACTCAGAGACCCAGTACTTC	CASSSSDSETQYF
TRBJ2-7	few	TRBV29-1	TRBD2	TGCAGCGTTGAGAAGGGGCTAGCGGCCTACGAGCAGTACTTC	CSVEKGLAAYEQYF
TRBJ2-3	.	TRBV11-2	TRBD2	TGTGCCAGCAGCTTAGGGGGACTAGCGGGGCCCAGCGATACGCAGTATTTT	CASSLGGLAGPSDTQYF
TRBJ1-1	.	TRBV29-1	TRBD1	TGCAGCGTTGAGTCGGGACAGTACAACACTGAAGCTTTCTTT	CSVESGQYNTEAFF
TRBJ2-7	.	TRBV4-3	.	TGCGCCAGCAGCCCCGGACAAGCTTCCTACGAGCAGTACTTC	CASSPGQASYEQYF
TRBJ2-5	.	TRBV29-1	.	TGCAGCGTTGAGAGAGAGACCCAGTACTTC	CSVERETQYF
TRBJ2-7	.	TRBV11-2	.	TGTGCCAGCAGCCCGAATCGCATCTACGAGCAGTACTTC	CASSPNRIYEQYF
TRBJ1-2	.	TRBV2	.	TGTGCCAGCGGAGGGCGAGGCTACACCTTC	CASGGRGYTF
TRBJ2-4	.	TRBV28	.	TGTGCCAGCAGACGACTTAGCGAGAAGGGAAACATTCAGTACTTC	CASRRLSEKGNIQYF
TRBJ2-5	.	TRBV7-9	.	TGTGCCAGCAGCAGTACTGAGCAAGAGACCCAGTACTTC	CASSSTEQETQYF
TRBJ2-1	.	TRBV14	TRBD1	TGTGCCAGCAGCCAGGGGACAGATTACAATGAGCAGTTCTTC	CASSQGTDYNEQFF
TRBJ2-3	.	TRBV4-3	.	TGCGCCAGCAGCCAAGATGAGGGGACCCCCGCAGATACGCAGTATTTT	CASSQDEGTPADTQYF
TRBJ2-5	.	TRBV27	.	TGTGCCAGCAGTTTGGGGAGTGGAGAGACCCAGTACTTC	CASSLGSGETQYF
TRBJ2-5	.	TRBV6-5	.	TGTGCCAGCAAGACAGGTTTCCAAGAGACCCAGTACTTC	CASKTGFQETQYF
TRBJ1-1	many	TRBV6-5	.	TGTGCCAGCAGTCCTGGGACGGTGAACACTGAAGCTTTCTTT	CASSPGTVNTEAFF
TRBJ1-5	.	TRBV2	.	TGTGCCAGCATGTGGACACCGAATCAGCCCCAGCATTTT	CASMWTPNQPQHF
TRBJ2-7	few	TRBV14	TRBD1	TGTGCCAGCAGCCAATTAAGTGACAGGGACTACGAGCAGTACTTC	CASSQLSDRDYEQYF